The rows below give T cell receptor beta chains drawn from one sample of a study of blood T cell repertoires in COVID-19. The protocol was immunoSEQ multiplex PCR, while the TCRdb copy is restricted to in-frame clones and leaves out a portion. The table includes about 130,000 clones, about 88% detected once. Sequenced input: peripheral blood. The receptors were gathered from a woman over 75 with acute or convalescent COVID-19. Both conserved end residues are part of each CDR3. Each record gives: CDR3 DNA, CDR3 protein, D gene, V gene, clone size, J gene. A D gene is named only where the DNA matches it firmly. Only some rows state a clone size, as once, few, many or a class for expanded clones.

cdr3_nt: TGTGCCAGTAGACAGGGGACTCTACGGTTGGATACGCAGTATTTT
cdr3_aa: CASRQGTLRLDTQYF
d_call: NA
v_call: TRBV19
clone_size: NA
j_call: TRBJ2-3

cdr3_nt: TGTGCCAGCAGCCAAGATAGTCCAGGGGGCTATGAAAAACTGTTTTTT
cdr3_aa: CASSQDSPGGYEKLFF
d_call: TRBD1
v_call: TRBV4-2
clone_size: once
j_call: TRBJ1-4

cdr3_nt: TGTGCCAGCAGTTTGGGCTCAGGCTATGGCTACACCTTC
cdr3_aa: CASSLGSGYGYTF
d_call: NA
v_call: TRBV12-3/TRBV12-4
clone_size: few
j_call: TRBJ1-2

cdr3_nt: TGCGCCAGCAGGTCCGGGACAGAGCCTTACGAGCAGTACTTC
cdr3_aa: CASRSGTEPYEQYF
d_call: TRBD1
v_call: TRBV5-1
clone_size: once
j_call: TRBJ2-7

cdr3_nt: TGTGCCAGCAGCTTAGAAGCACTAGCGGAGCAGTACTTC
cdr3_aa: CASSLEALAEQYF
d_call: TRBD2
v_call: TRBV7-2
clone_size: NA
j_call: TRBJ2-7

cdr3_nt: TGTGCCAGCAGTTGGCCTCCCCAGGGTTCGGTTCAGCCCCAGCATTTT
cdr3_aa: CASSWPPQGSVQPQHF
d_call: NA
v_call: TRBV28
clone_size: NA
j_call: TRBJ1-5

cdr3_nt: TGTGCCAGCAGCTTAGTTGGCCTTCGGCGGGGGGTAACGGAGACCCAGTACTTC
cdr3_aa: CASSLVGLRRGVTETQYF
d_call: TRBD2
v_call: TRBV7-2
clone_size: NA
j_call: TRBJ2-5

cdr3_nt: TGCGCCAGCAGCTTAAGGGTAGCGGGGAGCACAGATACGCAGTATTTT
cdr3_aa: CASSLRVAGSTDTQYF
d_call: TRBD2
v_call: TRBV5-1
clone_size: NA
j_call: TRBJ2-3

cdr3_nt: TGTGCCAGCAGCTCCGCTAGGCTGAATGAAAAACTGTTTTTT
cdr3_aa: CASSSARLNEKLFF
d_call: NA
v_call: TRBV7-2
clone_size: NA
j_call: TRBJ1-4

cdr3_nt: TGTGCCAGCACCGTGGGACTAGCGGGAGGATACGAGCAGTTCTTC
cdr3_aa: CASTVGLAGGYEQFF
d_call: TRBD2
v_call: TRBV28
clone_size: NA
j_call: TRBJ2-1

cdr3_nt: TGTGCCAGCAGCTTAGCTTACAGGGAAGGTCAGCCCCAGCATTTT
cdr3_aa: CASSLAYREGQPQHF
d_call: NA
v_call: TRBV7-2
clone_size: NA
j_call: TRBJ1-5

cdr3_nt: TGTGCCATCAGTGAGGAGGGGGCTGGGAACGAGCAGTACTTC
cdr3_aa: CAISEEGAGNEQYF
d_call: TRBD1
v_call: TRBV10-3
clone_size: NA
j_call: TRBJ2-7

cdr3_nt: TGCGCCAGCAGCTTGGGACAGGGGGCGGGTGAGACCCAGTACTTC
cdr3_aa: CASSLGQGAGETQYF
d_call: TRBD1
v_call: TRBV5-1
clone_size: NA
j_call: TRBJ2-5

cdr3_nt: TGTGCCAGCAGCGAGAAACTAGCGGGAGAGGCAGATACGCAGTATTTT
cdr3_aa: CASSEKLAGEADTQYF
d_call: TRBD2
v_call: TRBV5-6
clone_size: NA
j_call: TRBJ2-3

cdr3_nt: TGTGCCAGCAGTGAAGGGACAGCCTACCCCGACACTGAAGCTTTCTTT
cdr3_aa: CASSEGTAYPDTEAFF
d_call: TRBD1
v_call: TRBV25-1
clone_size: NA
j_call: TRBJ1-1

cdr3_nt: TGTGCCAGCAGTCACGGACAGGTCTATAGCAATCAGCCCCAGCATTTT
cdr3_aa: CASSHGQVYSNQPQHF
d_call: TRBD1
v_call: TRBV6-2/TRBV6-3
clone_size: many
j_call: TRBJ1-5

cdr3_nt: TGTGCCAGCAGCTTAGCGCATGGACAGGGTTGGACTGAAGCTTTCTTT
cdr3_aa: CASSLAHGQGWTEAFF
d_call: TRBD1
v_call: TRBV7-9
clone_size: NA
j_call: TRBJ1-1

cdr3_nt: TGTGCTAGTGGAACAGGACAGGGCCACTACTATGGCTACACCTTC
cdr3_aa: CASGTGQGHYYGYTF
d_call: TRBD1
v_call: TRBV12-5
clone_size: NA
j_call: TRBJ1-2

cdr3_nt: TGTGCCAGCAGTTACTCTTCCAGGGGTGATTCACCCCTCCACTTT
cdr3_aa: CASSYSSRGDSPLHF
d_call: NA
v_call: TRBV6-2/TRBV6-3
clone_size: NA
j_call: TRBJ1-6

cdr3_nt: TGCGCCAGCAGCTTGATAACAGCGAGGGTACCCGGGGAGCTGTTTTTT
cdr3_aa: CASSLITARVPGELFF
d_call: NA
v_call: TRBV5-1
clone_size: NA
j_call: TRBJ2-2

cdr3_nt: TGTGCCAGCAGCTTAGGGCCAAACAATGAGCAGTTCTTC
cdr3_aa: CASSLGPNNEQFF
d_call: NA
v_call: TRBV11-2
clone_size: NA
j_call: TRBJ2-1

cdr3_nt: TGTGCCAGCAGTGAGGGAGGGAACCGTTACGAGCAGTACTTC
cdr3_aa: CASSEGGNRYEQYF
d_call: TRBD2
v_call: TRBV25-1
clone_size: NA
j_call: TRBJ2-7

cdr3_nt: TGTGCCAGTAGTATAGTCGGCAGGGCGGGAAACACCATATATTTT
cdr3_aa: CASSIVGRAGNTIYF
d_call: NA
v_call: TRBV19
clone_size: NA
j_call: TRBJ1-3

cdr3_nt: TGTGCCAGCAATCGGCTAGCGGACACCGGGGAGCTGTTTTTT
cdr3_aa: CASNRLADTGELFF
d_call: TRBD2
v_call: TRBV9
clone_size: NA
j_call: TRBJ2-2

cdr3_nt: TGTGCCAGTAGTGTAACAGGACAGGGTCAGCCCCAGCATTTT
cdr3_aa: CASSVTGQGQPQHF
d_call: TRBD1
v_call: TRBV19
clone_size: once
j_call: TRBJ1-5

cdr3_nt: TGTGCCAGCAGTGAAGCGCAATCCGGGGGGGTGCCCCTCCACTTT
cdr3_aa: CASSEAQSGGVPLHF
d_call: NA
v_call: TRBV2
clone_size: once
j_call: TRBJ1-6

cdr3_nt: TGTGCCAGTAGTCTGACAGGGGGCGGAACTAATGAAAAACTGTTTTTT
cdr3_aa: CASSLTGGGTNEKLFF
d_call: TRBD1
v_call: TRBV19
clone_size: NA
j_call: TRBJ1-4

cdr3_nt: TGTGCCAGCAGCCAAGATGTTACAGTCTATGGCTACACCTTC
cdr3_aa: CASSQDVTVYGYTF
d_call: NA
v_call: TRBV4-2
clone_size: NA
j_call: TRBJ1-2

cdr3_nt: TGTGCCAGCAGTGCCAGGACAGCAGTAAGGACTGAAGCTTTCTTT
cdr3_aa: CASSARTAVRTEAFF
d_call: NA
v_call: TRBV6-4
clone_size: once
j_call: TRBJ1-1

cdr3_nt: TGTGCCAGCAGTAGGGACAGGGGGCCGGGAAACACCATATATTTT
cdr3_aa: CASSRDRGPGNTIYF
d_call: TRBD1
v_call: TRBV6-5
clone_size: NA
j_call: TRBJ1-3

cdr3_nt: TGTGCCAGCAGCCAAGAGCTATCACAACGGGGTGCTGGCTACACCTTC
cdr3_aa: CASSQELSQRGAGYTF
d_call: NA
v_call: TRBV4-2
clone_size: once
j_call: TRBJ1-2

cdr3_nt: TGTGCCAGCAGCTTAGAGTCCGGGCTAGCTTACACAGATACGCAGTATTTT
cdr3_aa: CASSLESGLAYTDTQYF
d_call: NA
v_call: TRBV7-9
clone_size: NA
j_call: TRBJ2-3

cdr3_nt: TGTGCCAGCAGCTTAGACAGCTCTGGAAACACCATATATTTT
cdr3_aa: CASSLDSSGNTIYF
d_call: NA
v_call: TRBV5-4
clone_size: NA
j_call: TRBJ1-3

cdr3_nt: TGTGCCAGCTATCAGGGGTTCATGAACACTGAAGCTTTCTTT
cdr3_aa: CASYQGFMNTEAFF
d_call: NA
v_call: TRBV2
clone_size: NA
j_call: TRBJ1-1